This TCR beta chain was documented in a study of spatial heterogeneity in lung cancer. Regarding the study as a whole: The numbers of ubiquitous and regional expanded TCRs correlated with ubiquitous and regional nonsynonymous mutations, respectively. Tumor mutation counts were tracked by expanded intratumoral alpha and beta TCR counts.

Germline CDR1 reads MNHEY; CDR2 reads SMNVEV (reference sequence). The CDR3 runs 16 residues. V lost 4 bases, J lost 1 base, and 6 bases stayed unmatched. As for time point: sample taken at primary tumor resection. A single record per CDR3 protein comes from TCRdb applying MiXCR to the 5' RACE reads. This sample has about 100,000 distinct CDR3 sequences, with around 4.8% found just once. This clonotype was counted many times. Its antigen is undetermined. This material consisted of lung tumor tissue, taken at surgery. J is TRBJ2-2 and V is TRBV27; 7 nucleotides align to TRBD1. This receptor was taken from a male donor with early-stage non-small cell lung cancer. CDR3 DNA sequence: TGTGCCAGCAGTTCCTCCGGACAGGTGAACACCGGGGAGCTGTTTTTT. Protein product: CASSSSGQVNTGELFF.